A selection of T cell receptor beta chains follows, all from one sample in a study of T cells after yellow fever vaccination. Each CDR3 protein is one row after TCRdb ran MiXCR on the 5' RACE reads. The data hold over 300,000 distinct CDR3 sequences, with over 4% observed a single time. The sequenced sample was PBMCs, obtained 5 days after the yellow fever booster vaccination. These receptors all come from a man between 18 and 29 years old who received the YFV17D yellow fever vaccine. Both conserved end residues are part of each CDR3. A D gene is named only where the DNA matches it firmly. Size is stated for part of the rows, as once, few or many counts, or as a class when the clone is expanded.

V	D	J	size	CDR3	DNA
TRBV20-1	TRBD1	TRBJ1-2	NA	CSARDRGRAGSGYTF	TGCAGTGCTAGGGACAGGGGGCGCGCGGGAAGTGGCTACACCTTC
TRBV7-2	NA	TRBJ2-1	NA	CASSLHRVYNEQFF	TGTGCCAGCAGCTTACACAGGGTCTACAATGAGCAGTTCTTC
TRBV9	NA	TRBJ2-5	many	CASSSRLGGGETQYF	TGTGCCAGCAGCTCCAGACTGGGGGGAGGCGAGACCCAGTACTTC
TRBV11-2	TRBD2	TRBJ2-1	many	CASSLVAGVLYNEQFF	TGTGCCAGCAGCTTGGTAGCGGGGGTGCTCTACAATGAGCAGTTCTTC
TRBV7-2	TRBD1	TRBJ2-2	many	CASSLGTGYTGELFF	TGTGCCAGCAGCTTGGGGACAGGATACACCGGGGAGCTGTTTTTT
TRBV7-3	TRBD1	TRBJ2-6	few	CASSPRQGAGTGANVLTF	TGTGCCAGCAGCCCGCGACAGGGGGCAGGAACTGGGGCCAACGTCCTGACTTTC
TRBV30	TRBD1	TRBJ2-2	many	CAWKKTGTHTGELFF	TGTGCCTGGAAAAAGACAGGGACCCACACCGGGGAGCTGTTTTTT
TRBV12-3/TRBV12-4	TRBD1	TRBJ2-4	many	CASSFRQGRAKNIQYF	TGTGCCAGCAGTTTTCGACAGGGGAGAGCCAAAAACATTCAGTACTTC
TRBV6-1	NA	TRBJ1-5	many	CASKFQGTPYSNQPQHF	TGTGCCAGCAAGTTCCAGGGGACCCCTTATAGCAATCAGCCCCAGCATTTT
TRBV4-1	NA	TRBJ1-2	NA	CASSQEPGGDYGYTF	TGCGCCAGCAGCCAAGAACCGGGAGGCGACTATGGCTACACCTTC
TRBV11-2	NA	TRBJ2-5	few	CASGQGSQETQYF	TGTGCCAGCGGCCAGGGGTCACAAGAGACCCAGTACTTC
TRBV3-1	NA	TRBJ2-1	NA	CASSQERRQFF	TGTGCCAGCAGCCAAGAAAGAAGGCAGTTCTTC
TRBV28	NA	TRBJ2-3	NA	CASRVSGASGNTQYF	TGTGCCAGCAGAGTATCAGGGGCGTCCGGGAATACGCAGTATTTT
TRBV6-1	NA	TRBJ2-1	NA	CASEPPGHLNEQFF	TGTGCCTCAGAACCTCCGGGACACCTCAATGAGCAGTTCTTC
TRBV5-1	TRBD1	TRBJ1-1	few	CASGLYRGNTEAFF	TGCGCCAGCGGATTATACAGGGGGAACACTGAAGCTTTCTTT
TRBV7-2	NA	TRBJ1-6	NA	CASSLGGRENSPLHF	TGTGCCAGCAGCTTAGGGGGACGGGAGAATTCACCCCTCCACTTT
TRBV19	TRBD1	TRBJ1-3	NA	CASTPGRGLRNTIYF	TGTGCCAGTACCCCCGGTAGGGGGCTGAGAAACACCATATATTTT
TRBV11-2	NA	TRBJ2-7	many	CASSLGETSYEQYF	TGTGCCAGCAGCTTAGGGGAGACGTCCTACGAGCAGTACTTC
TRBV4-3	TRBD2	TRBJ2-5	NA	CASSQATSSEGQETQYF	TGCGCCAGCAGCCAGGCGACTAGCTCAGAGGGTCAAGAGACCCAGTACTTC
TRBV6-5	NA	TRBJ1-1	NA	CAIGGLNTEAFF	TGTGCCATCGGGGGGCTGAACACTGAAGCTTTCTTT
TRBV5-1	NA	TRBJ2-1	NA	CASSLGGQRNEQFF	TGCGCCAGCAGCTTGGGAGGACAGCGCAATGAGCAGTTCTTC
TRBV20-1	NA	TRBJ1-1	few	CSARGPGATEAFF	TGCAGTGCTAGAGGCCCGGGGGCGACTGAAGCTTTCTTT
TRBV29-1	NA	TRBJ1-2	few	CSERTGQGGYTF	TGCAGCGAACGAACAGGGCAAGGCGGCTACACCTTC
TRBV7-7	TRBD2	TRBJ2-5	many	CASSLGTSGQETQYF	TGTGCTAGCAGCCTCGGGACTAGCGGTCAAGAGACCCAGTACTTC
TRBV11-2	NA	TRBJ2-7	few	CASSLWTASSYEQYF	TGTGCCAGCAGCTTATGGACGGCGAGCTCCTACGAGCAGTACTTC
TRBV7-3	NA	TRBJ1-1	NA	CASSLTQGIDMNTEAFF	TGTGCCAGCAGCTTAACTCAAGGGATCGACATGAACACTGAAGCTTTCTTT
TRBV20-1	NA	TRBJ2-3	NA	CSATDLHPARDSTDTQYF	TGCAGTGCTACCGACTTACACCCTGCTCGGGATAGCACAGATACGCAGTATTTT
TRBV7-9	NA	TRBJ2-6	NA	CASSQGGLSLPGANVLTF	TGTGCCAGCAGCCAGGGGGGGCTGTCCCTTCCCGGGGCCAACGTCCTGACTTTC
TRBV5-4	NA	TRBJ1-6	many	CASSLQGNSPLHF	TGTGCCAGCAGCTTACAGGGTAATTCACCCCTCCACTTT
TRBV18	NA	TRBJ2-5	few	CASSPALWETQYF	TGTGCCAGCTCGCCAGCGTTGTGGGAGACCCAGTACTTC
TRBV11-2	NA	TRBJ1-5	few	CASSLDSGPGQPQHF	TGTGCCAGCAGCTTAGATAGCGGACCGGGTCAGCCCCAGCATTTT
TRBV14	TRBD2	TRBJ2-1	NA	CASSQDIGVALAGVLSSYNEQFF	TGTGCCAGCAGCCAAGATATCGGGGTAGCACTAGCGGGGGTATTGAGCTCCTACAATGAGCAGTTCTTC
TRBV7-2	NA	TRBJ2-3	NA	CASSPSWGDTQYF	TGTGCCAGCAGCCCCTCCTGGGGGGATACGCAGTATTTT
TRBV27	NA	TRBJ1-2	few	CASRRSGYGYTF	TGTGCCAGCAGGAGATCTGGCTATGGCTACACCTTC
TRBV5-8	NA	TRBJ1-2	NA	CASSQWDGANYGYTF	TGTGCCAGCAGCCAGTGGGACGGAGCTAACTATGGCTACACCTTC
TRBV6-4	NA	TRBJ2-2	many	CASSDSAGNTGELFF	TGTGCCAGCAGTGACTCGGCGGGGAACACCGGGGAGCTGTTTTTT
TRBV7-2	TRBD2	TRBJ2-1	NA	CASSLVRGGPYNEQFF	TGTGCCAGCAGCTTAGTACGGGGGGGCCCATACAATGAGCAGTTCTTC